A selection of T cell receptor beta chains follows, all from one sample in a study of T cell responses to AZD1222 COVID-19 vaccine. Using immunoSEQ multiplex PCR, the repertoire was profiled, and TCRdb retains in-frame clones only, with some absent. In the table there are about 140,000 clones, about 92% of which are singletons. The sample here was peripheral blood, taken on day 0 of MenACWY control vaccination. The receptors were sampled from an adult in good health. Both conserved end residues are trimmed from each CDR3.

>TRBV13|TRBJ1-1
ASSLEGRNTEAF
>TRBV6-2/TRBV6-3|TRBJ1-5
ASSGTDHQPQH
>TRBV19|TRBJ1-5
ASSIAAQVSNQPQH
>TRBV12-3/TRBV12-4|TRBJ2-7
ASSPDSYEQY
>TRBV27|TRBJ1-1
ASSLSPAVNTEAF
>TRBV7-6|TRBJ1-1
ASRRGQGFTEAF
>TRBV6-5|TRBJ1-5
ASKEGSNQPQH
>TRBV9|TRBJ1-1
ASSVAHGFEAF
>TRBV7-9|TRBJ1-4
ASQDGATNEKLF
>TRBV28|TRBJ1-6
ASSLSPSNSPLH
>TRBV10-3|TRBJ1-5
AISDTDSNQPQH
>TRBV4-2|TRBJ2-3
ASSQVPGDTQY
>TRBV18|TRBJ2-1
ASSPPTSYSYNEQF
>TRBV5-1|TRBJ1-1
ASSLKGPRENAEAF
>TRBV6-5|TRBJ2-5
ASSSGRRETQY
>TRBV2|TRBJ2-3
ASSEVRGRDISTDTQY
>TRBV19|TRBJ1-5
ASSIAAVSNQPQH
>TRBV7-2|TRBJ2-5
ASRRRAGSETQY
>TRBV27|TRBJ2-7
ASRPTGHSYEQY
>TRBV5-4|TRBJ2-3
ASSSPALGSGKTNTQY
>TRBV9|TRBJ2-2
ASRGLAGGSNTGELF
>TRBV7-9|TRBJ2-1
ASSSTSGQYNEQF
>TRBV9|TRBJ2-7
ASSVAGFSYEQY
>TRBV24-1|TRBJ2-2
ATSEGTGFGLNTGELF
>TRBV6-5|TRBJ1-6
ASSYSGGTVNSPLH
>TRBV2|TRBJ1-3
ASRKLSGNTIY
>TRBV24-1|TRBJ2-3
ATSDKGGEADTQY
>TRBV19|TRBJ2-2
ATRGQPNTGELF
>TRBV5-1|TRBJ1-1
ASSFSPTMNTEAF
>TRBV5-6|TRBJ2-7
ASSQAGATLYEQY
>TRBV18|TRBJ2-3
ASSPETSGGPEATQY
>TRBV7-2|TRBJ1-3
ASSLGGVSGNTIY
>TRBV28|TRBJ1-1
ASRGIMNTEAF
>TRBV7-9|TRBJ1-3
ASSLESGAGNTIY
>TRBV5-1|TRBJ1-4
ASSWRGAGNEKLF
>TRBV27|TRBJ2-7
ATRGPVPDEQY
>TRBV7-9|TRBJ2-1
ASSASGRDEQF
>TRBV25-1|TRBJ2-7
ASMAAGAAYEQY
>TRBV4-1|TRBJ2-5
ASSQGGGLAVDQY
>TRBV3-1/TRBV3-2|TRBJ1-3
ASSQVGVPGNTIY
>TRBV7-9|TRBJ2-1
ASSWTGYNEQF
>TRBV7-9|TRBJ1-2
ASSSYISRRVYGYT
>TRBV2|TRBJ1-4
ASSEWAVDEKLF
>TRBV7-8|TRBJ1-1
ASSPRTGVTEAF
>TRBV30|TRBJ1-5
AWSGTSNQPQH
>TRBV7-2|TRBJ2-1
ASSSGTSGYNEQF
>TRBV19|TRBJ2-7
ASSIGGYEQY
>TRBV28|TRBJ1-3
ASSLFYGNTIY
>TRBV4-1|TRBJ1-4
ASSQARGEKLF
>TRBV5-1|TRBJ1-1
ASSLTMNTEAF
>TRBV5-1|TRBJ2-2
ASSLGVGTGELF
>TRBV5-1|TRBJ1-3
ASSPDQYGNTIY
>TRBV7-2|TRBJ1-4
ASSLDTGILF
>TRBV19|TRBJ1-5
ASSSPGQVRHQPQH
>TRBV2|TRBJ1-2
ASSVQRTGRNGYT